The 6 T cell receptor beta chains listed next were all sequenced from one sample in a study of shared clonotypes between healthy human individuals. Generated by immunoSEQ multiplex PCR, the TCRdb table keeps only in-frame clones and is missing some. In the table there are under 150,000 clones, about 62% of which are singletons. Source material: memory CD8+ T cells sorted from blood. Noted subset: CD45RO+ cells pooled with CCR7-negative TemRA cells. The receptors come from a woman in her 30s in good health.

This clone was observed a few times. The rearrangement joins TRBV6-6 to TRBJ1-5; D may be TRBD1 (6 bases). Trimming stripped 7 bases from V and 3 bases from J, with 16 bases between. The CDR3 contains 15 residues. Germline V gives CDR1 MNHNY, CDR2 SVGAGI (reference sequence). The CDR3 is CASIYPGTLNQPQHF. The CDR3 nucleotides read TGTGCCAGCATCTACCCCGGGACACTCAATCAGCCCCAGCATTTT.

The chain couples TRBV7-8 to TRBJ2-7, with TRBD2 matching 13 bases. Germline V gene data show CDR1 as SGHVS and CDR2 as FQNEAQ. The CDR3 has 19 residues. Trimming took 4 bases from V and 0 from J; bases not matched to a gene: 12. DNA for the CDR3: TGTGCCAGCAGCTGGTGGACTAGCGGGAGCTCCCCTTACTCCTACGAGCAGTACTTC. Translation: CASSWWTSGSSPYSYEQYF.

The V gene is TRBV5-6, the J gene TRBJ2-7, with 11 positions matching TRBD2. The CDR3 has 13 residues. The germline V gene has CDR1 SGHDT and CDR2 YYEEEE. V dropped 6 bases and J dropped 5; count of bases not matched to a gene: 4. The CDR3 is CASKPGLADEQYF. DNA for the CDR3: TGTGCCAGCAAACCGGGACTAGCGGACGAGCAGTACTTC.

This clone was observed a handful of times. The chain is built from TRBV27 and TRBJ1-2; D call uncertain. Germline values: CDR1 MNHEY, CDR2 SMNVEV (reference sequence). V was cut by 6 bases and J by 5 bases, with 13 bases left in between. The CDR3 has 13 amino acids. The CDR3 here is CASRPSRLYGYTF. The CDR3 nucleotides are TGTGCCAGCAGACCGTCTCGGTTGTATGGCTACACCTTC.

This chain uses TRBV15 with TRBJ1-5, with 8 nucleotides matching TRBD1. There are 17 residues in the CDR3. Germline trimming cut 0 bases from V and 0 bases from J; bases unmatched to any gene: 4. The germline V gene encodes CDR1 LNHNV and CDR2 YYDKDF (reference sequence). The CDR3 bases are TGTGCCACCAGCAGAGATCGGACAGGGAATAGCAATCAGCCCCAGCATTTT. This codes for CATSRDRTGNSNQPQHF.

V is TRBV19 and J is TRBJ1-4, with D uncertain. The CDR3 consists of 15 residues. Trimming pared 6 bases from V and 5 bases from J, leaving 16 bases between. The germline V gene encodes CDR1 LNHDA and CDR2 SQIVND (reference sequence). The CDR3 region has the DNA TGTGCCAGTAGCCTAATGACCCAGACGAATGAAAAACTGTTTTTT. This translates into CASSLMTQTNEKLFF.